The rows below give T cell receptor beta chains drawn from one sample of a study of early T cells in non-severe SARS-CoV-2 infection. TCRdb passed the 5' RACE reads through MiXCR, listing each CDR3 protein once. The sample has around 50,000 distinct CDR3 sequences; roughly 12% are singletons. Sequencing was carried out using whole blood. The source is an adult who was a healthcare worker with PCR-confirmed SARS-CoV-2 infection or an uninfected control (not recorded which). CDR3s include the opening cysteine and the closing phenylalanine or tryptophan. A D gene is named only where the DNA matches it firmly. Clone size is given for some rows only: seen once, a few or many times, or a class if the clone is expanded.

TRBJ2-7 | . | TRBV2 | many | TGTGCCAGCAGTGTCACCCCCTCCTACGAGCAGTACTTC | CASSVTPSYEQYF
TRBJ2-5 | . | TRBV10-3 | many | TGTGCCATCAGTGACGGGGGACTCCAAGAGACCCAGTACTTC | CAISDGGLQETQYF
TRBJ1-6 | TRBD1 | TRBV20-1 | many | TGCAGTGCTAGAGGTCAGGGGGTTTTAGATTCACCCCTCCACTTT | CSARGQGVLDSPLHF
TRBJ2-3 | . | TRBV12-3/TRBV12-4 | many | TGTGCCAGCAGTTTAGATGGGACTAGCACAGATACGCAGTATTTT | CASSLDGTSTDTQYF
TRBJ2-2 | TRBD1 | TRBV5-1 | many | TGCGCCAGCAGCCCTATCCCGACAGGGTCCGGGGAGCTGTTTTTT | CASSPIPTGSGELFF
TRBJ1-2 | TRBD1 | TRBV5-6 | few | TGTGCCAGCAGCTTGCTTTCTTGGACAGGGGTCGATGGCTACACCTTC | CASSLLSWTGVDGYTF
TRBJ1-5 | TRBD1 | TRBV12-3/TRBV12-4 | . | TGTGCCAGCAGTCTGACAGGGGGAGGGCAGCCCCAGCATTTT | CASSLTGGGQPQHF
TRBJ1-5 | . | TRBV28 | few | TGTGCCAGCAGAGCCGGGTCCGGACCTTATAGCAATCAGCCCCAGCATTTT | CASRAGSGPYSNQPQHF
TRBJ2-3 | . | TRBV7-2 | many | TGTGCCAGCAGCCCAAGTGGGGGAGAAGATACGCAGTATTTT | CASSPSGGEDTQYF
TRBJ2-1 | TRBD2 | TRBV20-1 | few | TGCAGTGCTACCCGTCCGGGACTAGCGGGGGGGCGGTCCTACAATGAGCAGTTCTTC | CSATRPGLAGGRSYNEQFF
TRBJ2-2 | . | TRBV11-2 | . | TGTGCCAGCAGCTTATGGCCCGGGGCTCTCACCGGGGAGCTGTTTTTT | CASSLWPGALTGELFF
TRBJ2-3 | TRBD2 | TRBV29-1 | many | TGCAGCACCCAAAGCGGGGCAGATACGCAGTATTTT | CSTQSGADTQYF
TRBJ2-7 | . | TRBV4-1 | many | TGCGCCAGCAGCCAAGCCGTAGCGGCTAGGTTCTACGAGCAGTACTTC | CASSQAVAARFYEQYF
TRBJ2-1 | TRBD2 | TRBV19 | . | TGTGCCAGTACTAGCGGGAGAGTGGTTGAGCAGTTCTTC | CASTSGRVVEQFF
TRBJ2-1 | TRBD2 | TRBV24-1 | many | TGTGCCACCAGCGATAGCGGGAGGGCCTTCAATGAGCAGTTCTTC | CATSDSGRAFNEQFF
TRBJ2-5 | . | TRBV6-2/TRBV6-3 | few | TGTGCCAGCACCCCAGGGGACCGGGAGACCCAGTACTTC | CASTPGDRETQYF
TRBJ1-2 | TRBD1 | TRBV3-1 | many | TGTGCCAGCAGCCAAGCTCCGGCCTTTCGACAGGGGGCGTTTGGCTACACCTTC | CASSQAPAFRQGAFGYTF
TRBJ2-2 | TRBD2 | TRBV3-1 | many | TGTGCCAGCAGCCACCCGGGACTAGCGAACACCGGGGAGCTGTTTTTT | CASSHPGLANTGELFF
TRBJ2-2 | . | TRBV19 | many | TGTGCCAGTAGTATGGGGCTAACCCCCGGGGAGCTGTTTTTT | CASSMGLTPGELFF
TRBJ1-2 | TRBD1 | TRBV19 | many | TGTGCCAGTAGTACCAGACAGGGTCTACAAGGCTACACCTTC | CASSTRQGLQGYTF
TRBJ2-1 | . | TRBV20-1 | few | TGCAGCCACCCGAGGGGGGCTCTCGGTGAGCAGTTCTTC | CSHPRGALGEQFF
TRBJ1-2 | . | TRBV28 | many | TGTGCCAGCAGCCCGAGCAGGAGAGGCTACACCTTC | CASSPSRRGYTF
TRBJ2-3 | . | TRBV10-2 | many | TGCGCCAGCGGGGGAGACACAGATACGCAGTATTTT | CASGGDTDTQYF